This section outlines one TCR beta chain sequence together with its context. Its target is not known. Reprocessing the 5' RACE reads, TCRdb reports a single entry for every CDR3 protein and omits DNA. The specimen's table records 250,000 or so distinct CDR3 sequences. These data originate in a study of T cells expressing NK-cell markers. Study information: Out of eight donors sequenced, seven tested HCMV-seropositive and the remaining one seronegative.

Study-level findings and limits: These clonotypes also led the CD3+CD56-NKG2C+ fraction in a few donors.

The CDR3 has 15 amino acids. Germline V gene lookup returns CDR1 SGHTA and CDR2 FQGNSA. The sequence came from a woman between 18 and 70 years old in good health. Sequenced input: blood T cells: a sorted CD56 or NKG2C T cell subset, CD4+ or CD8+ T cells, or bulk PBMC T cells (not recorded which). This sequence joins TRBV7-2 and TRBJ2-7; the D call from TCRdb, TRBD1, cannot be confirmed without DNA. CDR3 in amino acids: CASSLGGTQTYEQYF. Using reference TRBV7-2 and TRBJ2-7 for the parts outside the CDR3, the full variable domain is GAGVSQSPSNKVTEKGKDVELRCDPISGHTALYWYRQSLGQGLEFLIYFQGNSAPDKSGLPSDRFSAERTGGSVSTLTIQRTQQEDSAVYLCASSLGGTQTYEQYFGPGTRLTVT.